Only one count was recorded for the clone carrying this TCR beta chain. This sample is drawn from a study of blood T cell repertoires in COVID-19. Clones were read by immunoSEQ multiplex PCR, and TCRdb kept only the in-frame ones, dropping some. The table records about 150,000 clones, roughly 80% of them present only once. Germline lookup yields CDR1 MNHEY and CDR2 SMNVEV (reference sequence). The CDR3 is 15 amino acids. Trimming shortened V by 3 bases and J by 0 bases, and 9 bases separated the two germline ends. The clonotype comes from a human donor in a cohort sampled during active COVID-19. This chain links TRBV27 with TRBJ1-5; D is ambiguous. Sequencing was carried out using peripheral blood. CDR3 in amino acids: CASSLTQNSNQPQHF. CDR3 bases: TGTGCCAGCAGTTTGACACAGAATAGCAATCAGCCCCAGCATTTT.